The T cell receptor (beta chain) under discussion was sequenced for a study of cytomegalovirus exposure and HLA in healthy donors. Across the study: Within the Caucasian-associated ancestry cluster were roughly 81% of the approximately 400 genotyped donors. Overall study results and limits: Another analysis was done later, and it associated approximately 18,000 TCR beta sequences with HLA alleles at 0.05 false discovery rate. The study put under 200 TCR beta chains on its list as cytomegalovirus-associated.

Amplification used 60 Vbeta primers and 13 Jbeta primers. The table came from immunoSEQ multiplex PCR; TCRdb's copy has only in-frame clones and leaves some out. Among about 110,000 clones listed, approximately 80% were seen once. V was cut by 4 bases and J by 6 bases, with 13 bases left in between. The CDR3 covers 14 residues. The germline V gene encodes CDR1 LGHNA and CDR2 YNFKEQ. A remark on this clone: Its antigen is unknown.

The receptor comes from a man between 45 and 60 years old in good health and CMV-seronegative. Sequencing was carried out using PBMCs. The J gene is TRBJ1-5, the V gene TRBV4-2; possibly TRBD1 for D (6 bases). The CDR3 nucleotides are TGTGCCAGCAGCCCACAGGGTCGGAGTCAGCCCCAGCATTTT. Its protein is CASSPQGRSQPQHF.